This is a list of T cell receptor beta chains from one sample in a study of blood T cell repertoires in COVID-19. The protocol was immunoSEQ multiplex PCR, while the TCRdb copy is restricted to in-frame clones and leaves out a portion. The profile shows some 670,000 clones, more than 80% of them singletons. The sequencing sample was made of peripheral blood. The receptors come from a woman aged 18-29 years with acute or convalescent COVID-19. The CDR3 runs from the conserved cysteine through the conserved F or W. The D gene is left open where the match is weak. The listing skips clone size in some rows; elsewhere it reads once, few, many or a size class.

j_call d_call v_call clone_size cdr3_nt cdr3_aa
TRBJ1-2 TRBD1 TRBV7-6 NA TGTGCCAGCAGCTTAGCGCCGAAACGCGCAAGGACAGGGAGAAAGTATGGCTACACCTTC CASSLAPKRARTGRKYGYTF
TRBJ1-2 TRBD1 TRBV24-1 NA TGTGCCACCAGTGATTTCCGTGACAGGGTCGGTGGCTACACCTTC CATSDFRDRVGGYTF
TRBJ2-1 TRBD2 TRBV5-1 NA TGCGCCAGCAGCTTGGTACTAGCGGGGGGTGATAATGAGCAGTTCTTC CASSLVLAGGDNEQFF
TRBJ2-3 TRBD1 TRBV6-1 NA TGTGCCAGCAGTGAGAGCGAGGACAGGGGGAAGTATACGCAGTATTTT CASSESEDRGKYTQYF
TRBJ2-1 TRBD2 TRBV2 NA TGTGCCAGCAAGGGACTAGCGGGGGGAAAATCCTACAATGAGCAGTTCTTC CASKGLAGGKSYNEQFF
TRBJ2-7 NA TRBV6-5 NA TGTGCCAGCAGCGGGGGTTACGAGCAGTACTTC CASSGGYEQYF
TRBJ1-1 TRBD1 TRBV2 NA TGTGCCAGCAGTGATCAGGGGGTTAACACTGAAGCTTTCTTT CASSDQGVNTEAFF
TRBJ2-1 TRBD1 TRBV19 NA TGTGCCAGTAGTAGACTGGACAGGGGCGACAATGAGCAGTTCTTC CASSRLDRGDNEQFF
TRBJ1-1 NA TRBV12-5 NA TGTGCTAGTGGTATGGGGAGCACTGAAGCTTTCTTT CASGMGSTEAFF
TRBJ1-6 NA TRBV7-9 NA TGTGCCAGCAGCTACCCAGGGACACCCTATAATTCACCCCTCCACTTT CASSYPGTPYNSPLHF
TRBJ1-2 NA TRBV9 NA TGTGCCAGCAGCTCCCGGGGTGGGGGCCTCGGCTATGGCTACACCTTC CASSSRGGGLGYGYTF
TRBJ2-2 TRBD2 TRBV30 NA TGTGCCTGGAGTCCCGGGACTACCGTGACCAGGGAGCTGTTTTTT CAWSPGTTVTRELFF
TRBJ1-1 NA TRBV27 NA TGTGCCAGCAGTTCCGGACTGTTCACTGAAGCTTTCTTT CASSSGLFTEAFF
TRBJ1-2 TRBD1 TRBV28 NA TGTGCCTCTACAGGGACGCGGACAGGGGGAACTGGCTACACCTTC CASTGTRTGGTGYTF
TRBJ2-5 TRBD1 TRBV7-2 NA TGTGCCAGCAGCTTAGAGAGAGGGGGCTGGAGAGAGACCCAGTACTTC CASSLERGGWRETQYF
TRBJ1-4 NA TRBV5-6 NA TGTGCCAGCAGCTACACAGGGAAGGGGACTAATGAAAAACTGTTTTTT CASSYTGKGTNEKLFF
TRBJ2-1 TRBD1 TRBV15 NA TGTGCCACCAGCAGAAATCGACAGGGGGTATTATACAATGAGCAGTTCTTC CATSRNRQGVLYNEQFF
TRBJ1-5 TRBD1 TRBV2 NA TGTGCCAGCAGTGAATCAGACAGGGGGAATCAGCCCCAGCATTTT CASSESDRGNQPQHF
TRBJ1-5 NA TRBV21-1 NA TGTGCCAGCAGACAGGGTAATAATAGCAATCAGCCCCAGCATTTT CASRQGNNSNQPQHF
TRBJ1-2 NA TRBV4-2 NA TGTGCCAGCAGCCAAGATTGGGCCAGGGGCTATGGCTACACCTTC CASSQDWARGYGYTF
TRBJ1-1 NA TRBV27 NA TGTGCCAGCAGATTCGTCCTAAACACTGAAGCTTTCTTT CASRFVLNTEAFF
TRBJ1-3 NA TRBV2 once TGTGCCAGCAGAAGAACGGTCTCTGGAAACACCATATATTTT CASRRTVSGNTIYF
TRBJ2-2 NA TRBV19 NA TGTGCCAGTAGTATTCAGGACAGCCTTCCGGGCACCGGGGAGCTGTTTTTT CASSIQDSLPGTGELFF
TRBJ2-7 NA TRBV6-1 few TGTGCCAGCAGTGAAGTTTGGGGGGTGTCCTACGAGCAGTACTTC CASSEVWGVSYEQYF